A single sample is the source of the 28 T cell receptor beta chains below, sequenced in a study of T cells in Graves' hyperthyroidism and ophthalmopathy. TCR beta CDR3 sequences were amplified from RNA transcripts. An initial round of RT-PCR targeting the TCR CDR3 relied on the HTBI primer set. TCRdb re-analysed the multiplex PCR reads in MiXCR, keeping a single row per CDR3 protein. There are more than 450,000 distinct CDR3 sequences in the sample; 14% occur only once, and 14% lies in the top ten. Specimen: blood. The receptors originated from a woman in her thirties or forties with Graves' hyperthyroidism.

This clonotype was detected many times. The chain links TRBV11-2 to TRBJ2-1, with 11 bases matching TRBD2. CDR3 size: 17 residues. Germline V gene sequence: CDR1 SGHAT, CDR2 FQNNGV. With 1 base clipped from V and 6 bases from J, the junction kept 8 bases outside the gene matches. CDR3 residues: CASSLARSGRAGNEQFF. Here the CDR3 DNA reads TGTGCCAGCAGCTTAGCCCGTAGCGGGAGGGCCGGCAATGAGCAGTTCTTC.

This clonotype was seen repeatedly, ten times or more. The V call is TRBV5-1, the J call TRBJ2-7; 8 bases map to TRBD1. The CDR3 runs to 15 residues. Germline V gene data show CDR1 as SGHRS and CDR2 as YFSETQ. V shed 0 bases and J 3 bases; nucleotides not matched to a gene: 5. Written as DNA, the CDR3 is TGCGCCAGCAGCTTGGTATCAGGGGGCTTCTACGAGCAGTACTTC. Translation gives CASSLVSGGFYEQYF.

This clonotype was recorded many times. V usage is TRBV7-2 and J usage is TRBJ1-2; D unclear. Per the germline V gene, CDR1 is SGHTA and CDR2 is FQGNSA. Trimming took off 5 bases at V and 8 bases at J, with 12 bases between the two ends. The CDR3 has 12 residues. CDR3 region: CASSPRMGGYTF. CDR3 in DNA: TGTGCCAGCAGCCCGAGGATGGGGGGCTACACCTTC.

This clonotype turned up a few times. CDR3 loop: CASTLLGLAGNTGELFF. CDR3 coding DNA: TGTGCCAGCACCCTTCTCGGGCTAGCGGGGAACACCGGGGAGCTGTTTTTT. This chain links TRBV6-1 with TRBJ2-2; 8 positions match TRBD2. The CDR3 is 17 residues long. CDR1 is MNHNS, CDR2 SASEGT, per germline. Losses at the gene ends were 7 bases for V and 1 base for J; bases not matched to a gene: 11.

The chain joins TRBV14 to TRBJ2-5; perhaps TRBD1 as D (5 bases). Trimming took off 2 bases at V and 4 bases at J, with 14 bases between the two ends. Germline lookup yields CDR1 SGHDN and CDR2 FVKESK. CDR3 length equals 15 residues. The CDR3 DNA follows: TGTGCCAGCAGCCAATCCCCCCCAGGGCCAGAGACCCAGTACTTC. Amino acids: CASSQSPPGPETQYF.

In its sample, this clonotype was seen many times. The CDR3 sequence: CASSRDRVTYEQYF. CDR3 in DNA: TGTGCCAGCAGCAGAGACAGGGTTACCTACGAGCAGTACTTC. V gene TRBV3-1 combines with J gene TRBJ2-7; 7 bases match TRBD1. J was trimmed by 2 bases and V by 5 bases; bases with no gene match: 6. CDR3 length equals 14 residues. Germline-derived CDR1 and CDR2 are LGHDT and YNNKEL (reference sequence).

This clonotype was seen at least ten times. The V call is TRBV5-1, the J call TRBJ2-1, with D unresolved. The germline V gene has CDR1 SGHRS and CDR2 YFSETQ. The V gene lost 1 base and the J gene lost 7 bases, with 15 bases spanning the gap. CDR3 size: 15 residues. Here the CDR3 reads CASSLMWFSQNEQFF. DNA for the CDR3: TGCGCCAGCAGCTTGATGTGGTTCTCGCAGAATGAGCAGTTCTTC.

This chain joins TRBV6-1 and TRBJ1-6; D gene uncertain. V lost 0 bases and J 6 bases, leaving 9 bases between the germline ends. The CDR3 runs 15 residues. The germline V gene has CDR1 MNHNS and CDR2 SASEGT. This CDR3 reads CASSEAGLSNSPLHF. For the CDR3, the DNA is TGTGCCAGCAGTGAAGCGGGCTTAAGTAATTCACCCCTCCACTTT.

The V call is TRBV12-3 or TRBV12-4, the J call TRBJ1-1; D unresolved. Trimming left V 3 bases short and J 4 bases short, with 9 bases between. The CDR3 consists of 13 residues. The CDR3 coding sequence is TGTGCCAGCAGTTTGGAGGGCCCCACTGAAGCTTTCTTT. It yields the protein CASSLEGPTEAFF.

In this sample, this clonotype turned up a few times. The chain links TRBV4-1 to TRBJ2-1, with D possibly being TRBD1 (6 bases). Germline CDR1 reads MGHRA; CDR2 reads YSYEKL. Trimming pared 1 base from V and 6 bases from J, leaving 13 bases between. CDR3 length equals 15 residues. The CDR3 is CASSQAGAGTNEQFF. CDR3 DNA sequence: TGCGCCAGCAGCCAAGCAGGGGCGGGTACCAATGAGCAGTTCTTC.

This clonotype showed up just a few times. The chain joins TRBV19 to TRBJ1-1, with 7 bases identical to TRBD1. CDR3 length: 14 residues. J gave up 3 bases and V 3 bases, and 4 bases lay outside the gene matches. Per germline, CDR1 LNHDA and CDR2 SQIVND (reference sequence). The CDR3: CASSMRTGDTEAFF. The CDR3 DNA follows: TGTGCCAGTAGTATGCGAACAGGGGACACTGAAGCTTTCTTT.

The chain links TRBV5-6 to TRBJ1-1; D unresolved. V was trimmed by 0 bases and J by 10 bases, leaving 16 bases between them. CDR1 and CDR2 from the germline V gene are SGHDT and YYEEEE. The CDR3 covers 14 residues. CDR3: CASSLVRSLGAAFF. In DNA form, the CDR3 reads TGTGCCAGCAGCTTGGTTCGGTCCCTGGGCGCAGCTTTCTTT.

The rearrangement links TRBV5-1 to TRBJ2-1, with TRBD2 identical over 11 bases. CDR1 is SGHRS, CDR2 YFSETQ, per germline. V lost 3 bases and J lost 6; bases outside the gene matches: 5. The CDR3 covers 15 residues. The CDR3 loop reads CASSYTSGSINEQFF. The CDR3 coding sequence is TGCGCCAGCAGCTACACTAGCGGGAGTATCAATGAGCAGTTCTTC. Variable domain in full (rest from reference TRBV5-1 and TRBJ2-1): KAGVTQTPRYLIKTRGQQVTLSCSPISGHRSVSWYQQTPGQGLQFLFEYFSETQRNKGNFPGRFSGRQFSNSRSEMNVSTLELGDSALYLCASSYTSGSINEQFFGPGTRLTVL.

The V call is TRBV2, the J call TRBJ1-1, with TRBD1 as a possible D gene (6 bases). This CDR3 comprises 18 residues. Germline CDR1 SNHLY, CDR2 FYNNEI. V lost 4 bases and J lost 4, with 25 bases in between. The CDR3 DNA sequence: TGTGCCAGCAGTGGGCGGACAGCCCGACCCTTAAGAAGCACTGAAGCTTTCTTT. This gives the protein CASSGRTARPLRSTEAFF.

This clonotype has at least ten counts. This sequence joins TRBV30 and TRBJ1-1; D unclear. V was trimmed by 0 bases and J by 0 bases, leaving 8 bases between them. This CDR3 has 14 amino acids. Germline loops: CDR1 GTSNPN, CDR2 SVGIG (reference sequence). In DNA form, the CDR3 reads TGTGCCTGGAGTGTAGGAGGAGTGAACACTGAAGCTTTCTTT. It codes for CAWSVGGVNTEAFF.

The CDR3 coding sequence is TGTGCCAGCAGCTTGACTAGCGGGAGATATGAGCAGTTCTTC. It specifies CASSLTSGRYEQFF. This chain links TRBV7-8 with TRBJ2-1, with 12 bases fitting TRBD2. V trimming: 3 bases; J trimming: 8 bases; junction bases outside the gene matches: 2. Per germline, CDR1 SGHVS and CDR2 FQNEAQ. The CDR3 spans 14 residues.

Many counts were recorded for this clonotype. J is TRBJ2-7 and V is TRBV6-5, with D tentatively TRBD1 (6 bases). Germline loops: CDR1 MNHEY, CDR2 SVGAGI. The CDR3 has 15 residues. V lost 0 bases, J lost 5 bases, and 14 bases lay in between. The CDR3 reads CASSYSTWGRHEQYF. Here the CDR3 DNA reads TGTGCCAGCAGTTACTCGACTTGGGGGCGCCACGAGCAGTACTTC.

This clonotype was counted ten times or more. V is TRBV28 and J is TRBJ1-2, with 7 bases aligning to TRBD1. Germline CDR1 is MDHEN and CDR2 is SYDVKM. The CDR3 has 15 amino acids. V lost 2 bases to trimming and J lost 5 bases; unmatched junction nucleotides: 8. The CDR3 DNA is TGTGCCAGCAGTTTAGGCGTCACAGGGGCGTATGGCTACACCTTC. Translating it yields CASSLGVTGAYGYTF.

This clonotype was seen ten or more times. The chain carries TRBV6-1 and TRBJ2-2, with 9 bases aligning to TRBD2. Germline CDR1 MNHNS, CDR2 SASEGT. The CDR3 consists of 17 residues. J was trimmed by 3 bases and V by 5 bases; bases with no gene match: 10. CDR3 sequence reads: CASSSGLAIPDTGELFF. In nucleotides, the CDR3 is TGTGCCAGCAGTTCGGGACTAGCAATCCCTGACACCGGGGAGCTGTTTTTT.

This clonotype was observed many times. The chain combines TRBV7-2 with TRBJ2-1; a possible D gene is TRBD2 (6 bases). The V end was cut by 0 bases, the J end by 3 bases, with 21 bases between. Germline CDR1 is SGHTA and CDR2 is FQGNSA. The length of the CDR3 is 19 residues. This chain's CDR3 is CASSLAQEGSGKYYNEQFF. The CDR3 DNA follows: TGTGCCAGCAGCTTAGCTCAGGAAGGTAGCGGAAAGTACTACAATGAGCAGTTCTTC.

This clonotype appeared many times. The chain joins TRBV20-1 to TRBJ2-3, with 11 bases aligning to TRBD2. Germline trimming cut 4 bases from V and 1 base from J; bases unmatched to any gene: 16. Germline CDR1 is DFQATT and CDR2 is SNEGSKA (reference sequence). The CDR3 is 19 residues long. This chain's CDR3 is CSATPGVAGGPGGTDTQYF. The CDR3 nucleotides are TGCAGTGCTACCCCCGGGGTAGCGGGAGGGCCGGGGGGCACAGATACGCAGTATTTT.

Ten or more counts support this clonotype. V gene TRBV5-1 combines with J gene TRBJ1-4; 9 nucleotides agree with TRBD1. Germline values: CDR1 SGHRS, CDR2 YFSETQ. The V gene end was trimmed by 3 bases and the J gene end by 7 bases; junction bases not matched to a gene: 7. CDR3 length: 15 amino acids. CDR3 sequence: CASSSGTGPFEKLFF. In DNA form, the CDR3 reads TGCGCCAGCAGCTCCGGGACAGGGCCATTTGAAAAACTGTTTTTT.

The gene calls are TRBV9 and TRBJ2-1; 9 bases are shared with TRBD1. The CDR3 is made up of 13 amino acids. After removal of 8 bases from V and 3 bases from J, the junction contained 3 bases not matched to a gene. Germline V gene data show CDR1 as SGDLS and CDR2 as YYNGEE. In nucleotides, the CDR3 is TGTGCCAGGAACAGGGGGCTCTACAATGAGCAGTTCTTC. Encoded protein: CARNRGLYNEQFF.

This clonotype turned up a few times. The rearrangement uses TRBV7-3 and TRBJ2-3; D call uncertain. The CDR3 is made up of 15 amino acids. Germline V gives CDR1 SGHTA, CDR2 FQGTGA. The germline V and J ends were trimmed by 5 bases and 4 bases, with 16 bases remaining between them. The CDR3 nucleotides are TGTGCCAGCAGCGCCGGCGTGGGTGGGTCAGATACGCAGTATTTT. Protein product: CASSAGVGGSDTQYF.

A note on this clonotype: This may be a read error, as it is one base from a much larger clone. V usage is TRBV5-1 and J usage is TRBJ2-1; the D gene is possibly TRBD1 (6 bases). The CDR3 is 13 amino acids. With 3 bases removed from V and 10 bases from J, the gap between germline ends came to 14 bases. Germline CDR1 and CDR2: SGHRS and YFSETQ. CDR3 coding DNA: TGCGCCAGCAGCTCGTCCCCAACAGGGGAGCAGTTCTTC. Protein product: CASSSSPTGEQFF.

This clonotype has a count of ten or more. The rearrangement uses TRBV30 and TRBJ2-3; a possible D gene is TRBD2 (5 bases). With 8 bases removed from V and 1 base from J, the gap between germline ends came to 16 bases. Germline values: CDR1 GTSNPN, CDR2 SVGIG (reference sequence). This CDR3 comprises 14 residues. Here the CDR3 DNA reads TGTGCCCGAGCGCGGTACGGGGGCACAGATACGCAGTATTTT. It codes for CARARYGGTDTQYF.

In DNA, the CDR3 is TGTGCCTGGGACACAGGACAGGGCTCCTACGAGCAGTACTTC. Translating gives CAWDTGQGSYEQYF. The rearrangement joins TRBV30 to TRBJ2-7; 8 nucleotides agree with TRBD1. The CDR3 sequence is 14 residues long. Germline V gene sequence: CDR1 GTSNPN, CDR2 SVGIG (reference sequence). With 5 bases clipped from V and 0 bases from J, the junction kept 6 bases outside the gene matches.

The CDR3 loop reads CSARPQGSSSYNEQFF. The CDR3 nucleotides read TGCAGTGCTCGACCCCAGGGGTCGAGCTCCTACAATGAGCAGTTCTTC. The chain is built from TRBV20-1 and TRBJ2-1; D is possibly TRBD1 (6 bases). The CDR3 contains 16 residues. CDR1 and CDR2 from the germline V gene are DFQATT and SNEGSKA (reference sequence). Deletions cut 5 bases from V and 0 bases from J, with 17 bases between.